These T cell receptor beta chains were read from a single sample in a study of shared clonotypes between healthy human individuals. Here immunoSEQ multiplex PCR was the method, and the copy in TCRdb shows in-frame clones only, minus some. The sample holds 2,500,000 or so clones, 85% to 95% seen once. The specimen sequenced was naive CD4+ T cells sorted from blood. The receptors stem from a man younger than 35 in good health. Each CDR3 is given with its conserved first and last residue. A D gene is named only where the DNA matches it firmly. The size entry is marked missing in some rows and otherwise reads once, few, many or a size class.

clone_size	v_call	j_call	d_call	cdr3_aa	cdr3_nt
-	TRBV7-2	TRBJ2-5	-	CASSQGGGETQYF	TGTGCCAGCAGCCAAGGAGGTGGGGAGACCCAGTACTTC
-	TRBV2	TRBJ1-6	TRBD1	CASGPQGAYNSPLHF	TGTGCCAGCGGACCGCAGGGGGCCTATAATTCACCCCTCCACTTT
-	TRBV23-1	TRBJ1-1	TRBD1	CASSPQFQGARTEAFF	TGCGCCAGCAGTCCCCAATTTCAGGGGGCGCGAACTGAAGCTTTCTTT
once	TRBV11-2	TRBJ2-3	-	CASSLDPIPGASTDTQYF	TGTGCCAGCAGCTTAGACCCGATCCCGGGGGCTAGCACAGATACGCAGTATTTT
once	TRBV10-1	TRBJ2-1	TRBD1	CASSLGQGTYNEQFF	TGCGCCAGCAGTCTCGGACAGGGCACCTACAATGAGCAGTTCTTC
-	TRBV5-4	TRBJ1-3	-	CASSSYGQNFGNTIYF	TGTGCCAGCAGTTCGTACGGACAAAACTTCGGAAACACCATATATTTT
-	TRBV11-2	TRBJ1-2	TRBD1	CASSSDRGGQSGYTF	TGTGCCAGCAGCTCAGACAGGGGAGGCCAGAGTGGCTACACCTTC
-	TRBV6-5	TRBJ1-2	TRBD1	CASSTTGYGYTF	TGTGCCAGCAGTACGACAGGGTATGGCTACACCTTC
-	TRBV11-1	TRBJ2-7	TRBD2	CASSFGTTSYEQYF	TGTGCCAGCAGCTTTGGGACTACCTCCTACGAGCAGTACTTC
-	TRBV30	TRBJ2-2	-	CAWSRGTGELFF	TGTGCCTGGAGCCGAGGGACCGGGGAGCTGTTTTTT
-	TRBV19	TRBJ2-5	TRBD2	CATGTSGGLETQYF	TGTGCCACTGGGACTAGCGGGGGGTTAGAGACCCAGTACTTC
-	TRBV7-2	TRBJ1-6	-	CASSQGHNNSPLHF	TGTGCCAGCAGCCAGGGACACAATAATTCACCCCTCCACTTT
-	TRBV6-6	TRBJ1-2	-	CASSLTGWGYTF	TGTGCCAGCAGTTTGACAGGCTGGGGCTACACCTTC
-	TRBV7-2	TRBJ2-2	-	CASSRGGTGELFF	TGTGCCAGCAGCCGAGGTGGCACCGGGGAGCTGTTTTTT
few	TRBV6-1	TRBJ1-5	-	CASSARRTDNQPQHF	TGTGCCAGCAGTGCTCGGCGTACTGACAATCAGCCCCAGCATTTT
-	TRBV7-2	TRBJ2-3	-	CANSRYSDTQYF	TGTGCCAACAGCCGTTATTCAGATACGCAGTATTTT
once	TRBV7-2	TRBJ2-5	-	CASSPSGGTQYF	TGTGCCAGCAGCCCCTCTGGTGGGACCCAGTACTTC
-	TRBV18	TRBJ2-2	-	CASSPQGNGELFF	TGTGCCAGCTCACCACAGGGGAACGGGGAGCTGTTTTTT
-	TRBV28	TRBJ1-6	-	CASSLSRGDYNSPLHF	TGTGCCAGCAGTTTATCCCGGGGGGACTATAATTCACCCCTCCACTTT
-	TRBV30	TRBJ2-4	TRBD1	CAWSVGTVAKNIQYF	TGTGCCTGGAGTGTTGGGACAGTAGCCAAAAACATTCAGTACTTC
-	TRBV5-5	TRBJ2-7	-	CASSQDSFYEWQYF	TGTGCCAGCAGCCAGGACAGCTTCTACGAGTGGCAGTACTTC
-	TRBV5-1	TRBJ2-7	TRBD1	CASSLRTDRPIEQYF	TGCGCCAGCAGCTTAAGAACGGACAGGCCCATAGAGCAGTACTTC
-	TRBV18	TRBJ2-7	TRBD1	CASSPPGTGSYEQYF	TGTGCCAGCTCCCCCCCCGGGACAGGCTCCTACGAGCAGTACTTC
once	TRBV18	TRBJ1-4	-	CASSPRMGDSTNEKLFF	TGTGCCAGCTCACCACGGATGGGGGATTCAACTAATGAAAAACTGTTTTTT
-	TRBV4-3	TRBJ2-7	TRBD2	CASSQAGTSATVQYF	TGCGCCAGCAGCCAGGCAGGGACTAGCGCAACCGTGCAGTACTTC
-	TRBV11-2	TRBJ1-1	-	CASTTEAQWTEAFF	TGTGCCAGCACCACCGAAGCTCAGTGGACTGAAGCTTTCTTT
-	TRBV27	TRBJ2-7	TRBD1	CASSLRTGSHEQYF	TGTGCCAGCAGTTTAAGGACAGGGTCCCACGAGCAGTACTTC
few	TRBV2	TRBJ1-5	TRBD1	CASKLQGNQPQHF	TGTGCCAGCAAACTACAGGGGAATCAGCCCCAGCATTTT
-	TRBV6-1	TRBJ2-5	-	CASSEMAITLGTQYF	TGTGCCAGCAGTGAAATGGCGATTACGTTGGGGACCCAGTACTTC
-	TRBV10-3	TRBJ1-2	TRBD1	CAISPGQGNYGYTF	TGTGCCATCAGCCCCGGACAGGGGAACTATGGCTACACCTTC
-	TRBV14	TRBJ2-2	-	CASSQNRVGELFF	TGTGCCAGCAGCCAAAATCGGGTGGGGGAGCTGTTTTTT
-	TRBV7-9	TRBJ2-5	TRBD2	CASRLAGGPGQETQYF	TGTGCCAGCAGACTAGCGGGAGGGCCGGGGCAAGAGACCCAGTACTTC
-	TRBV5-1	TRBJ1-4	-	CASSPTYRATNEKLFF	TGCGCCAGCAGCCCTACTTACAGAGCAACTAATGAAAAACTGTTTTTT
-	TRBV6-6	TRBJ2-7	TRBD1	CASSPWTGAEEQYF	TGTGCCAGCAGTCCCTGGACAGGGGCGGAGGAGCAGTACTTC
-	TRBV28	TRBJ1-5	-	CASSFLGPGSNQPQHF	TGTGCCAGCAGTTTTCTAGGGCCTGGGAGCAATCAGCCCCAGCATTTT
-	TRBV19	TRBJ2-6	-	CASSITYAQAGANVLTF	TGTGCCAGTAGTATAACCTACGCGCAGGCTGGGGCCAACGTCCTGACTTTC
once	TRBV27	TRBJ1-2	TRBD1	CASSAGQGLNYGYTF	TGTGCCAGCAGTGCCGGACAGGGGCTAAACTATGGCTACACCTTC
-	TRBV19	TRBJ2-2	-	CASKTDRITGELFF	TGTGCCAGTAAAACTGATAGGATCACCGGGGAGCTGTTTTTT
-	TRBV7-6	TRBJ2-5	TRBD1	CASREGQGARETQYF	TGTGCCAGCAGGGAGGGACAGGGGGCGAGGGAGACCCAGTACTTC
few	TRBV10-1	TRBJ2-7	-	CASSERGFEQYF	TGCGCCAGCAGTGAACGTGGGTTCGAGCAGTACTTC
-	TRBV30	TRBJ1-5	-	CAWSLPLGEPQHF	TGTGCCTGGAGTCTCCCTCTAGGGGAGCCCCAGCATTTT
-	TRBV7-2	TRBJ2-3	-	CASTRVQGRGTDTQYF	TGTGCCAGCACTAGAGTCCAGGGACGGGGAACAGATACGCAGTATTTT
-	TRBV6-5	TRBJ1-1	-	CASSYSSPTAEAFF	TGTGCCAGCAGTTACTCGAGCCCAACTGCTGAAGCTTTCTTT
-	TRBV7-2	TRBJ2-5	TRBD1	CASSLRDRQETQYF	TGTGCCAGCAGCCTACGGGACAGACAAGAGACCCAGTACTTC
-	TRBV18	TRBJ2-7	-	CASSPKPSLSIVSYEQYF	TGTGCCAGCTCACCAAAACCCTCCTTGTCGATCGTGTCCTACGAGCAGTACTTC
once	TRBV6-5	TRBJ2-7	TRBD2	CASSFRSTSGSYEQYF	TGTGCCAGCAGTTTCCGCTCCACTAGCGGATCCTACGAGCAGTACTTC